These 24 T cell receptor beta chains came from one sample sequenced in a study of Graves' ophthalmopathy and Graves' hyperthyroidism. RNA transcripts served as template for amplifying TCR beta CDR3 sequences. First-round RT-PCR used HTBI primers; second-round multiplex PCR followed. TCRdb re-analysed the multiplex PCR reads in MiXCR, keeping a single row per CDR3 protein. The sample comprises over a million distinct CDR3 sequences, about two fifths of which are singletons, and around 10% rests with the top ten. Sequencing was done on a sample of peripheral blood or thyroid tissue (not recorded which). The receptors stem from an adult man with Graves' hyperthyroidism.

This clonotype showed up many times. V and J are TRBV5-1 and TRBJ2-2, with D possibly matching TRBD2 (6 bases). Per the germline V gene, CDR1 is SGHRS and CDR2 is YFSETQ. The CDR3 contains 14 residues. Between the trimmed V and J ends, which lost 0 bases and 7 bases, there was a span of 10 bases. The CDR3 DNA reads as TGCGCCAGCAGCTTGGGTGCGGAGGGCGGGGAGCTGTTTTTT. Protein product: CASSLGAEGGELFF.

The CDR3 DNA follows: TGCGCCAGCAGCTTGGCGGGCTTCGGGGGGGTACAAGAGACCCAGTACTTC. Translating gives CASSLAGFGGVQETQYF. This sequence joins TRBV5-1 and TRBJ2-5, with 8 positions matching TRBD2. Germline CDR1 and CDR2: SGHRS and YFSETQ. This CDR3 has 17 residues. The J segment lost 2 bases and the V segment lost 0 bases, leaving 9 bases of the junction unmatched.

The chain recombines TRBV19 with TRBJ2-7; a possible D gene is TRBD1 (5 bases). The germline V gene has CDR1 LNHDA and CDR2 SQIVND (reference sequence). The CDR3 runs 16 residues. Trimming took off 2 bases at V and 2 bases at J, with 16 bases between the two ends. The CDR3 region has the DNA TGTGCCAGTAGTATAACAGGACGACAATCCGCCTACGAGCAGTACTTC. This sequence encodes CASSITGRQSAYEQYF.

This clonotype is a singleton in its sample. The chain recombines TRBV9 with TRBJ1-5; 10 bases match TRBD1. CDR3 size: 15 residues. The ends lost 0 bases at V and 5 bases at J; junction bases unmatched: 2. Germline V gene sequence: CDR1 SGDLS, CDR2 YYNGEE. The CDR3 DNA sequence: TGTGCCAGCAGCGTAGGACAGGGGGCGGATCAGCCCCAGCATTTT. Protein product: CASSVGQGADQPQHF.

The rearrangement links TRBV11-1 to TRBJ1-5, with unresolved D. The germline CDR1 and CDR2 sequences are SGHAT and FQDESV (reference sequence). CDR3 length equals 13 residues. Deletions cut 5 bases from V and 5 bases from J, with 10 bases between. In DNA form, the CDR3 reads TGTGCCAGCAGCCTCTCTCGTTATCAGCCCCAGCATTTT. It encodes CASSLSRYQPQHF.

The rearrangement uses TRBV7-8 and TRBJ2-7; 9 nucleotides agree with TRBD2. The CDR3 consists of 16 residues. The V gene end was trimmed by 7 bases and the J gene end by 1 base; junction bases not matched to a gene: 11. In germline, CDR1 is SGHVS, CDR2 FQNEAQ. CDR3 protein: CASTASTSGTSYEQYF. The CDR3 DNA reads as TGTGCCAGCACAGCTTCGACTAGCGGAACTTCCTACGAGCAGTACTTC.

In its sample, this clonotype was seen many times. This chain joins TRBV2 and TRBJ2-7; D ambiguous. The CDR3 is 16 residues long. Per germline, CDR1 SNHLY and CDR2 FYNNEI. V was trimmed by 6 bases and J by 5 bases, leaving 23 bases between them. The CDR3 is CASSPPRPSWSHEQYF. The CDR3 DNA sequence: TGTGCCAGCAGCCCTCCCCGGCCCAGTTGGTCCCACGAGCAGTACTTC.

This clonotype was counted between two and nine times. The chain couples TRBV12-3 or TRBV12-4 to TRBJ1-5; tentatively, D is TRBD1 (5 bases). Trimming stripped 7 bases from V and 4 bases from J, with 20 bases between. CDR3 length: 16 amino acids. The CDR3 DNA sequence: TGTGCCAGCACTGGGGGGTCTCCCTTTAGGAATCAGCCCCAGCATTTT. Translation: CASTGGSPFRNQPQHF.

This clonotype turned up a few times. This may stem from a read error, because a much larger clone lies one nucleotide away. The V gene is TRBV7-2, the J gene TRBJ2-7, with 8 bases aligning to TRBD2. V trimming: 5 bases; J trimming: 2 bases; junction bases outside the gene matches: 5. The CDR3 length is 14 residues. Germline V gene data show CDR1 as SGHTA and CDR2 as FQGNSA. CDR3 in amino acids: CASSISGVPYEQYF. The CDR3 DNA is TGTGCCAGCAGCATTAGCGGGGTCCCCTACGAGCAGTACTTC. The variable domain in full, with the rest retrieved from reference TRBV7-2 and TRBJ2-7, is GAGVSQSPSNKVTEKGKDVELRCDPISGHTALYWYRQSLGQGLEFLIYFQGNSAPDKSGLPSDRFSAERTGGSVSTLTIQRTQQEDSAVYLCASSISGVPYEQYFGPGTRLTVT.

This clonotype turned up a few times. The gene calls are TRBV29-1 and TRBJ2-7; TRBD1 is a possible D gene (5 bases). Trimming left V 4 bases short and J 5 bases short, with 12 bases between. The CDR3 is 12 residues long. CDR1 is SQVTM and CDR2 is ANQGSEA in the germline V gene. CDR3 sequence reads: CSVVGAPNEQYF. As DNA, the CDR3 is TGCAGCGTTGTAGGGGCCCCCAACGAGCAGTACTTC.

The J gene is TRBJ2-5, the V gene TRBV20-1, with 9 bases lining up with TRBD1. CDR1 and CDR2 from the germline V gene are DFQATT and SNEGSKA (reference sequence). The CDR3 contains 13 residues. V dropped 7 bases and J dropped 3; count of bases not matched to a gene: 6. This CDR3 is CSVHGTGKETQYF. Written as DNA, the CDR3 is TGCAGTGTCCACGGGACAGGGAAAGAGACCCAGTACTTC.

The V and J genes are TRBV2 and TRBJ2-3; D ambiguous. Germline assignment: CDR1 SNHLY and CDR2 FYNNEI. The V and J ends lost 4 bases and 1 base respectively, with 9 bases between them. This CDR3 has 14 amino acids. CDR3 residues: CASSGAVRTDTQYF. Here the CDR3 DNA reads TGTGCCAGCAGTGGGGCAGTACGCACAGATACGCAGTATTTT.

This clonotype was found once. This sequence may be a read error, since a much larger clone differs from it by one base. This chain uses TRBV6-5 with TRBJ2-5; unclear D gene. The CDR3 extends over 12 amino acids. Looked up from germline, CDR1 is MNHEY and CDR2 is SVGAGI. The CDR3 DNA reads TGTGCCAGCAGTGACTCGGCGGAGACCCAGTACTTC. Translating it yields CASSDSAETQYF.

This chain links TRBV6-5 with TRBJ1-4; 7 bases match TRBD1. In germline, CDR1 is MNHEY, CDR2 SVGAGI. There are 15 residues in the CDR3. Trimming at V came to 6 bases and at J to 1 base, leaving 5 bases not matched to a gene. DNA for the CDR3: TGTGCCAGCAGGGGTACAGGGGAAACTAATGAAAAACTGTTTTTT. It specifies CASRGTGETNEKLFF.

This clonotype was seen at least ten times. The rearrangement joins TRBV20-1 to TRBJ1-6; possibly TRBD1 for D (5 bases). This CDR3 comprises 14 residues. Trimming stripped 0 bases from V and 10 bases from J, with 13 bases between. Germline CDR1 DFQATT, CDR2 SNEGSKA (reference sequence). The CDR3 sequence is CSARDMQGMSPLHF. The CDR3 DNA reads TGCAGTGCTAGAGATATGCAGGGCATGTCACCCCTCCACTTT.

This clonotype was counted many times. V is TRBV20-1 and J is TRBJ1-6; D might be TRBD1 (6 bases). V was trimmed by 0 bases and J by 9 bases, leaving 18 bases between them. In germline, CDR1 is DFQATT, CDR2 SNEGSKA (reference sequence). The CDR3 length is 16 residues. CDR3 coding DNA: TGCAGTGCTAGAGATTCGGGGGCCACCTACTCTTCACCCCTCCACTTT. Its protein product is CSARDSGATYSSPLHF.

Only a few counts were recorded for this clonotype. The chain joins TRBV6-5 to TRBJ1-2; D unresolved. V was clipped by 5 bases and J by 4 bases, with 17 bases between them. CDR3 length: 15 amino acids. Germline CDR1 and CDR2: MNHEY and SVGAGI. This chain's CDR3 is CASSESVLRGYGYTF. In nucleotides, the CDR3 is TGTGCCAGCAGTGAATCAGTACTTCGAGGCTATGGCTACACCTTC.

This clonotype occurred a few times. The V gene is TRBV4-1, the J gene TRBJ1-6; D uncertain. Per the germline V gene, CDR1 is MGHRA and CDR2 is YSYEKL. The CDR3 has 17 amino acids. Deletions cut 1 base from V and 0 bases from J, with 10 bases between. The chain's CDR3 is CASSQAQDSSYNSPLHF. The CDR3 DNA is TGCGCCAGCAGCCAAGCCCAGGACTCCTCCTATAATTCACCCCTCCACTTT.

The V gene is TRBV12-3 or TRBV12-4, the J gene TRBJ2-7, with 7 bases lining up with TRBD2. Trimming removed 1 base from V and 7 bases from J; junction bases left unmatched: 1. The CDR3 has 12 amino acids. The CDR3 sequence is CASSLGEGEQYF. The CDR3 bases are TGTGCCAGCAGTTTAGGGGAGGGTGAGCAGTACTTC.

This chain uses TRBV13 with TRBJ2-7; perhaps TRBD2 as D (5 bases). V shed 5 bases and J shed 2 bases, with 13 bases lying between them. CDR1 is PRHDT, CDR2 FYEKMQ, per germline (reference sequence). This CDR3 region has 14 residues. The CDR3 reads CASSIKSGPYEQYF. In DNA, the CDR3 is TGTGCCAGCAGCATTAAAAGCGGACCCTACGAGCAGTACTTC.

For this clonotype: This could be a read error, since a much larger clone is one nucleotide away. The V gene is TRBV6-6, the J gene TRBJ2-5, with D unclear. The ends were cut back, 8 bases at V and 7 bases at J, with 20 bases in the middle. CDR1 is MNHNY and CDR2 is SVGAGI in the germline V gene (reference sequence). The CDR3 is 14 amino acids. CDR3 sequence: CASGPSAAFMTQYF. CDR3 in DNA: TGTGCCAGCGGGCCCTCTGCCGCCTTTATGACCCAGTACTTC.

V and J are TRBV19 and TRBJ2-5, with 9 bases aligning to TRBD2. The germline gives CDR1 LNHDA, CDR2 SQIVND (reference sequence). There are 15 residues in the CDR3. The trim removed 2 bases at V and 5 bases at J, leaving 6 bases unmatched. The CDR3 DNA reads TGTGCCAGTAGTATATGGGGCGGGGGGGTGGAGACCCAGTACTTC. Amino acid sequence: CASSIWGGGVETQYF.

The chain carries TRBV10-3 and TRBJ2-7, with D tentatively TRBD1 (5 bases). From germline, CDR1 is ENHRY and CDR2 SYGVKD. This CDR3 comprises 11 residues. In DNA form, the CDR3 reads TGTGCTAACAGGAAACCCTACGAGCAGTACTTC. Its protein is CANRKPYEQYF.

This clonotype was counted once. Relative to the germline gene, one junction end is altered; a read error may explain this. The J gene is TRBJ1-5, the V gene TRBV10-3; D not resolved. Germline CDR1 and CDR2: ENHRY and SYGVKD. The CDR3 has 16 residues. CDR3 amino acids: CASSEDIGQRHRPQHF. CDR3 nucleotide sequence: TGTGCCAGCAGTGAAGATATTGGGCAGCGCCATCGGCCCCAGCATTTT.